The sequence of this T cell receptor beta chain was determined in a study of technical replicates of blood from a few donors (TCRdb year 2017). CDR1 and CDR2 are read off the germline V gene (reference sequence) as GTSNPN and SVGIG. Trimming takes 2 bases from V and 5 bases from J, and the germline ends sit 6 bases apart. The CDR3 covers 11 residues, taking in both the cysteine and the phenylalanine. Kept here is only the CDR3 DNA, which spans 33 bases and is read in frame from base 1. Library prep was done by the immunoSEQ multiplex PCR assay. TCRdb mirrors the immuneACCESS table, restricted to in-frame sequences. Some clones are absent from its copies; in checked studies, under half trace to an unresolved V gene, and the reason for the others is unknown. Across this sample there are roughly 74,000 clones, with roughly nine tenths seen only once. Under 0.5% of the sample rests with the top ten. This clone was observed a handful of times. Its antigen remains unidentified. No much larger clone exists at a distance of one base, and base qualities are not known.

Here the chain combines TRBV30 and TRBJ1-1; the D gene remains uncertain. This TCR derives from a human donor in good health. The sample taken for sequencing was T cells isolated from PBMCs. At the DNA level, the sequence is TGTGCCTGGAGTCCCGGGACTGAAGCTTTCTTT. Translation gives CAWSPGTEAFF.